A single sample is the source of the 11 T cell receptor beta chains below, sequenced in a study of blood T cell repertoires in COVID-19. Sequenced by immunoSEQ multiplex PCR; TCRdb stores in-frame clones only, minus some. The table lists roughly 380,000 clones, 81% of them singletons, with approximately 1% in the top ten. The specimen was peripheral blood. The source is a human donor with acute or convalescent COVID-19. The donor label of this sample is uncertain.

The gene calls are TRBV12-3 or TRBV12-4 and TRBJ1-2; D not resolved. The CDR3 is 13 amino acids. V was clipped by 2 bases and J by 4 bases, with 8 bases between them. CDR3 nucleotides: TGTGCCAGCAGTTTACAGTTAATCTATGGCTACACCTTC. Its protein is CASSLQLIYGYTF.

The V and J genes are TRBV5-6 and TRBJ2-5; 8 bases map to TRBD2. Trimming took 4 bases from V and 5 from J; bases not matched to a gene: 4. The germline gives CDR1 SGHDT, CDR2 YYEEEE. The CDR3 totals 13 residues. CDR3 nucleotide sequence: TGTGCCAGCAGCACGACTAGCGCGGAGACCCAGTACTTC. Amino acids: CASSTTSAETQYF.

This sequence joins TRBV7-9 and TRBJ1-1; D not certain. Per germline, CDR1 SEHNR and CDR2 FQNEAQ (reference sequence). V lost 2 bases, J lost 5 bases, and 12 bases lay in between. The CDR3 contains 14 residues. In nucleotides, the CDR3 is TGTGCCAGCAGCTTATCCGGGGTGGGGACTGAAGCTTTCTTT. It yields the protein CASSLSGVGTEAFF.

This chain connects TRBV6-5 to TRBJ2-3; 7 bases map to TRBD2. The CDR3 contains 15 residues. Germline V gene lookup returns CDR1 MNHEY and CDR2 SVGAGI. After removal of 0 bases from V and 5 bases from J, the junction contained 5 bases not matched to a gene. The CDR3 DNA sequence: TGTGCCAGCAGTTACTCGTCCCCGGGAGGAGATACGCAGTATTTT. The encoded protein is CASSYSSPGGDTQYF.

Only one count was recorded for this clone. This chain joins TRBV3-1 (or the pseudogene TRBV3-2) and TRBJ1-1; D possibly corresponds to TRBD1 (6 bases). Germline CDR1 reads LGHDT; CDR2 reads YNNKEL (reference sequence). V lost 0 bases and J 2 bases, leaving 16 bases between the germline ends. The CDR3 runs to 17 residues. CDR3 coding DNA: TGTGCCAGCAGCCAAGATGGGGGCTTCTGGGCCAACACTGAAGCTTTCTTT. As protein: CASSQDGGFWANTEAFF.

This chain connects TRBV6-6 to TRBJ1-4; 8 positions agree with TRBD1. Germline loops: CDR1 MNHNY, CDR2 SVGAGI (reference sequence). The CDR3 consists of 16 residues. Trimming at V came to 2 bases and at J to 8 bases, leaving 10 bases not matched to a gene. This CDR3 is CASSYTYGTGQEKLFF. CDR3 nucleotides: TGTGCCAGCAGTTACACGTACGGGACAGGTCAAGAAAAACTGTTTTTT.

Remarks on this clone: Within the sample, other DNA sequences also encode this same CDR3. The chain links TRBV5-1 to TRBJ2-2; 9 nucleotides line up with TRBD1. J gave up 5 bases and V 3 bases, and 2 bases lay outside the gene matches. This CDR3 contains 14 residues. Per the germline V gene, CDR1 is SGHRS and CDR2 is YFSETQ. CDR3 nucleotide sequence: TGCGCCAGCAGCTGGGGACAGGGAACCGGGGAGCTGTTTTTT. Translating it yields CASSWGQGTGELFF.

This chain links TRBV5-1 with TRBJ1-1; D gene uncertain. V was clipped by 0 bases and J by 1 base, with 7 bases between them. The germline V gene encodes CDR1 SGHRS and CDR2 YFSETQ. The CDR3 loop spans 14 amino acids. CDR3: CASSLARRNTEAFF. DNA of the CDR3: TGCGCCAGCAGCTTGGCCAGAAGGAACACTGAAGCTTTCTTT.

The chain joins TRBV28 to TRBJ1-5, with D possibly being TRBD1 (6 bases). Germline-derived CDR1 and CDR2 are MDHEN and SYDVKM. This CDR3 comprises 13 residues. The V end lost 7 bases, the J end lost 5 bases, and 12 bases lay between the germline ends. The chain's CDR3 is CASIDRLYQPQHF. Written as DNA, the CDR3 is TGTGCCAGCATTGACAGGCTTTATCAGCCCCAGCATTTT.

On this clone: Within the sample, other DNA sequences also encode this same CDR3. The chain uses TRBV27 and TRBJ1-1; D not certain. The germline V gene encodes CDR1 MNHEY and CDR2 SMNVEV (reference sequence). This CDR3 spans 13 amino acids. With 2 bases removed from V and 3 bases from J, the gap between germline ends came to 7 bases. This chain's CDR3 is CASSLTGYTEAFF. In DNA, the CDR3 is TGTGCCAGCAGTTTAACGGGGTACACTGAAGCTTTCTTT.

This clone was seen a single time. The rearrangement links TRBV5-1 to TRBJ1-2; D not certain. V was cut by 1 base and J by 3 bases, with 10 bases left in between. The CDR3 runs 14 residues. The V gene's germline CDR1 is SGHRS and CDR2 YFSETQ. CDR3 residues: CASSLNSVDYGYTF. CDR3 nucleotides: TGCGCCAGCAGCTTGAATTCCGTCGACTATGGCTACACCTTC.